The 3 T cell receptor beta chains presented below share a single source sample, sequenced in a study of T cells in women clearing cervical HPV infection. Produced via immunoSEQ multiplex PCR; TCRdb's table is partial and in-frame only. The sample data list about 14,000 clones. The sequenced sample was blood buffy coat. The receptors originated from a woman between 18 and 70 years old with a cervical HPV16 infection that either progressed to CIN3+ or cleared (not recorded which).

About this clone: An end of the junction does not agree with germline; a read error may underlie this. The read terminates 3 residues before the CDR3 end, so the remaining end is supplied by the germline J gene. V gene TRBV7-9 combines with J gene TRBJ2-3; D call uncertain. The CDR3 loop spans 13 amino acids. Germline CDR1 and CDR2: SEHNR and FQNEAQ (reference sequence). The CDR3 is CPSSHYSNQPQYF. The CDR3 DNA, read in part, is TGTCCCAGCAGCCACTATAGCAATCAGCCG.

In the case of this clone: The read terminates 3 residues before the CDR3 end, so the remaining end is supplied by the germline J gene. The chain employs TRBV29-1 and TRBJ2-1; 9 positions match TRBD1. V was pared by 7 bases and J by 8 bases, with 12 bases of the junction left unmatched. CDR1 is SQVTM, CDR2 ANQGSEA, per germline. The CDR3 has 14 residues. Here the CDR3 reads CSAGTGLKIDEQFF. Partial CDR3 DNA: TGCAGCGCTGGGACAGGGTTGAAAATTGATGAG.

With regard to this clone: The CDR3 goes on 3 residues after the read ends, and that part is filled in from the germline J gene. The V gene is TRBV7-9, the J gene TRBJ1-2, with D possibly being TRBD1 (6 bases). Germline V gene sequence: CDR1 SEHNR, CDR2 FQNEAQ (reference sequence). The CDR3 has 14 residues. CDR3 region: CASSFGGAVDDYTF. The part of the CDR3 DNA that was read is TGTGCCAGCAGCTTTGGGGGGGCTGTTGACGAC.